A single sample gave rise to the 3 T cell receptor beta chains below, sequenced in a study of tumor-infiltrating lymphocytes in primary liver carcinoma. Reverse transcription of 450 to 500 ng total RNA with a constant-region primer produced TCR beta cDNA. What produced the TCR beta libraries was three nested multiplex PCR rounds using slightly modified ARM-PCR. A C-beta reverse primer and TRBV1-TRBV30 forward primers served in each of the first two PCR rounds, at approximately 10 cycles apiece. MiXCR was run by TCRdb on the multiplex PCR reads, yielding one entry per CDR3 protein. The sample comprises 300,000 to 350,000 distinct CDR3 sequences, roughly 61% of which are singletons, and 5.5% to 7% rests with the top ten. Both blood RNA, taken from unsorted whole blood, and germline DNA were extracted. The material sequenced was peripheral blood. These receptors came from a man aged 40-55 years with primary liver carcinoma and hepatitis B virus infection.

This clonotype was detected a few times. The chain carries TRBV6-5 and TRBJ1-6, with D maybe TRBD1 (5 bases). CDR3 length equals 15 residues. Trimming removed 5 bases at V and 9 bases at J, with 17 bases between. From germline, CDR1 is MNHEY and CDR2 SVGAGI. The CDR3 loop reads CASSPIGTATSPLHF. The CDR3 DNA is TGTGCCAGCAGTCCCATCGGGACCGCAACTTCACCCCTCCACTTT.

About this clonotype itself: A read error may account for a junction end that differs from germline. J is TRBJ2-5 and V is TRBV11-2, with a weak D call TRBD2 (5 bases). Germline V gives CDR1 SGHAT, CDR2 FQNNGV. The CDR3 is 17 amino acids. In DNA, the CDR3 is TGTGCCAGAAGAACCTTCCGAGGCGGGTCATACCAAGGGACCCAGTACTTC. It translates to CARRTFRGGSYQGTQYF.

J is TRBJ2-7 and V is TRBV5-1; the D is unclear. The germline V and J ends were trimmed by 4 bases and 2 bases, with 13 bases remaining between them. Germline CDR1 SGHRS, CDR2 YFSETQ. This CDR3 region has 14 residues. CDR3 sequence (DNA): TGCGCCAGCAGCCCCCGACTGGGGACCTACGAGCAGTACTTC. Translating it yields CASSPRLGTYEQYF.